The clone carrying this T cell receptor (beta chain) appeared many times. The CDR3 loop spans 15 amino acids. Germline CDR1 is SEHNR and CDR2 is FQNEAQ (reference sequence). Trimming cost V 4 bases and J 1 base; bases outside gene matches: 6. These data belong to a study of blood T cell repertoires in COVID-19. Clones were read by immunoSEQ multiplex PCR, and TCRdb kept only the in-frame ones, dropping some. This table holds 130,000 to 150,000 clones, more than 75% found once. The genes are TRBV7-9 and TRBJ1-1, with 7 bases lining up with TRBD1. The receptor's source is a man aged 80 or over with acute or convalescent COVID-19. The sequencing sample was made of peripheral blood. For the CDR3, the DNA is TGTGCCAGCAGCTCCCGACAGGGTGGGAACACTGAAGCTTTCTTT. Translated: CASSSRQGGNTEAFF.